The 24 T cell receptor beta chains in this list originate from one sample, sequenced in a study of blood T cell repertoires in COVID-19. Assay: immunoSEQ multiplex PCR; the TCRdb copy retains only in-frame clones and omits some. The sample lists fewer than 30,000 clones; about 87% were seen once. Sequenced material: peripheral blood. Receptors originate from a man between 65 and 79 years old with active COVID-19.

The gene calls are TRBV5-4 and TRBJ2-3; TRBD2 matches 15 bases. The CDR3 is 19 amino acids. Germline assignment: CDR1 SGHNT and CDR2 YYREEE (reference sequence). The ends lost 3 bases at V and 3 bases at J; junction bases unmatched: 11. CDR3 residues: CASSSRTSGGAGGTDTQYF. CDR3 in DNA: TGTGCCAGCAGCTCGCGGACTAGCGGGGGGGCCGGGGGGACAGATACGCAGTATTTT.

The V call is TRBV14, the J call TRBJ2-5; 9 nucleotides agree with TRBD1. This CDR3 has 11 residues. CDR1 is SGHDN, CDR2 FVKESK, per germline. In DNA form, the CDR3 reads TGTGCTCCACAGGGGGCAGAGACCCAGTACTTC. Its translation: CAPQGAETQYF.

The CDR3 bases are TGTGCCAGCAGTTCTGGACTTACCCCCCAGCATTTT. Residues: CASSSGLTPQHF. V gene TRBV28 combines with J gene TRBJ1-5; no reliable D call. Trimming removed 4 bases from V and 10 bases from J, with 11 bases in between. Germline CDR1 reads MDHEN; CDR2 reads SYDVKM. The CDR3 contains 12 residues. The variable domain in full, completed from reference TRBV28 and TRBJ1-5, reads DVKVTQSSRYLVKRTGEKVFLECVQDMDHENMFWYRQDPGLGLRLIYFSYDVKMKEKGDIPEGYSVSREKKERFSLILESASTNQTSMYLCASSSGLTPQHFGDGTRLSIL.

The genes are TRBV27 and TRBJ1-2; tentatively, D is TRBD1 (6 bases). Trimming left V 3 bases short and J 3 bases short, with 8 bases between. Germline values: CDR1 MNHEY, CDR2 SMNVEV (reference sequence). The CDR3 runs 13 residues. The CDR3 DNA reads TGTGCCAGCAGTTTCGGACAGCACTATGGCTACACCTTC. Protein sequence: CASSFGQHYGYTF.

The V and J genes are TRBV29-1 and TRBJ2-2; no reliable D call. The V end lost 5 bases, the J end lost 1 base, and 11 bases lay between the germline ends. Germline-derived CDR1 and CDR2 are SQVTM and ANQGSEA. There are 14 residues in the CDR3. CDR3 loop: CSVSYTLNTGELFF. The CDR3 DNA follows: TGCAGCGTTTCCTATACCTTGAACACCGGGGAGCTGTTTTTT.

The chain is built from TRBV29-1 and TRBJ2-1; 14 bases line up with TRBD2. The CDR3 spans 15 residues. The V segment lost 4 bases and the J segment 3 bases; nucleotides outside the gene matches: 2. From germline, CDR1 is SQVTM and CDR2 ANQGSEA. CDR3 sequence reads: CSVVGTSGGYNEQFF. For the CDR3, the DNA is TGCAGCGTTGTGGGGACTAGCGGGGGCTACAATGAGCAGTTCTTC.

CDR3 DNA: TGTGCCAGCAGTTTAGAGGCCGGGATATACACTGAAGCTTTCTTT. Translating it yields CASSLEAGIYTEAFF. The gene calls are TRBV28 and TRBJ1-1; D gene uncertain. This CDR3 region has 15 residues. Trimming removed 2 bases from V and 3 bases from J, with 13 bases in between. Per germline, CDR1 MDHEN and CDR2 SYDVKM. The full variable domain, completed using reference TRBV28 and TRBJ1-1, is DVKVTQSSRYLVKRTGEKVFLECVQDMDHENMFWYRQDPGLGLRLIYFSYDVKMKEKGDIPEGYSVSREKKERFSLILESASTNQTSMYLCASSLEAGIYTEAFFGQGTRLTVV.

The rearrangement joins TRBV2 to TRBJ1-2, with D possibly TRBD1 on 5 matching bases. In germline, CDR1 is SNHLY, CDR2 FYNNEI. The CDR3 has 13 residues. V lost 6 bases and J lost 3, with 11 bases in between. The CDR3 loop reads CASSTRRDYGYTF. The CDR3 nucleotides read TGTGCCAGCAGCACCCGCAGGGACTATGGCTACACCTTC.

The chain employs TRBV5-4 and TRBJ1-2, with a weak D call TRBD1 (5 bases). The CDR3 length is 12 residues. V was cut by 4 bases and J by 7 bases, with 11 bases left in between. Germline V gives CDR1 SGHNT, CDR2 YYREEE (reference sequence). CDR3 residues: CASSLGGGGYTF. CDR3 nucleotide sequence: TGTGCCAGCAGCCTGGGGGGGGGTGGCTACACCTTC.

The sample holds a few counts of this clone. The rearrangement joins TRBV27 to TRBJ1-1, with D possibly matching TRBD1 (5 bases). The CDR3 runs to 13 residues. The V end lost 6 bases, the J end lost 6 bases, and 14 bases lay between the germline ends. Germline V gene lookup returns CDR1 MNHEY and CDR2 SMNVEV (reference sequence). CDR3: CASRGLGEAEAFF. The CDR3 DNA follows: TGTGCCAGCAGAGGTCTAGGGGAGGCTGAAGCTTTCTTT.

The genes are TRBV12-3 or TRBV12-4 and TRBJ2-2; a possible D gene is TRBD2 (5 bases). CDR3 size: 13 residues. The V and J ends lost 6 bases and 1 base respectively, with 6 bases between them. The CDR3 DNA follows: TGTGCCAGCAGACGGGAGAACACCGGGGAGCTGTTTTTT. Its translation is CASRRENTGELFF.

V gene TRBV7-9 combines with J gene TRBJ1-2, with D possibly TRBD1 on 5 matching bases. This CDR3 spans 15 amino acids. CDR1 and CDR2 (germline): SEHNR, FQNEAQ (reference sequence). With 5 bases removed from V and 6 bases from J, the gap between germline ends came to 19 bases. The CDR3 coding sequence is TGTGCCAGCAGCACAGCAGGGCTATCTGGCCATGGCTACACCTTC. It translates to CASSTAGLSGHGYTF.

This clone was recorded once. CDR3: CASRPGQGESPLHF. Here the CDR3 DNA reads TGTGCCAGCAGGCCCGGACAGGGAGAATCACCCCTCCACTTT. The rearrangement links TRBV2 to TRBJ1-6; 8 nucleotides agree with TRBD1. This CDR3 is 14 amino acids long. Germline CDR1 reads SNHLY; CDR2 reads FYNNEI. V was clipped by 6 bases and J by 10 bases; unmatched bases: 8.

The rearrangement joins TRBV9 to TRBJ1-5; D possibly corresponds to TRBD1 (5 bases). Deletions cut 0 bases from V and 3 bases from J, with 10 bases between. Per the germline V gene, CDR1 is SGDLS and CDR2 is YYNGEE. The CDR3 has 15 amino acids. CDR3 nucleotides: TGTGCCAGCAGCGTAGGGCAGGGCGACAATCAGCCCCAGCATTTT. As protein: CASSVGQGDNQPQHF.

The chain carries TRBV9 and TRBJ2-7, with TRBD1 matching over 7 bases. Germline V CDR1 and CDR2: SGDLS, YYNGEE. The CDR3 spans 15 residues. The trim removed 3 bases at V and 0 bases at J, leaving 6 bases unmatched. The CDR3 sequence: CASSARDSDSYEQYF. The DNA of the CDR3 is TGTGCCAGCAGCGCCCGGGACAGTGACTCCTACGAGCAGTACTTC.

The J gene is TRBJ2-2, the V gene TRBV24-1; the match to TRBD1 covers 7 bases. The CDR3 loop spans 15 amino acids. J was trimmed by 6 bases and V by 4 bases; bases with no gene match: 7. Germline values: CDR1 KGHDR, CDR2 SFDVKD. The CDR3 DNA reads as TGTGCCACCAGTGAAACCGGACAGGCTGCCGGGGAGCTGTTTTTT. This translates into CATSETGQAAGELFF.

V is TRBV10-2 and J is TRBJ2-7; D may be TRBD2 (6 bases). Germline values: CDR1 WSHSY, CDR2 SAAADI. Trimming stripped 7 bases from V and 6 bases from J, with 13 bases between. This CDR3 is built from 12 residues. This CDR3 reads CASTTTSGEQYF. The CDR3 DNA is TGCGCCAGCACCACGACTAGTGGCGAGCAGTACTTC.

The rearrangement links TRBV7-2 to TRBJ1-2; D is uncertain. The CDR3 has 13 residues. Germline loops: CDR1 SGHTA, CDR2 FQGNSA. The V end lost 6 bases, the J end lost 6 bases, and 14 bases lay between the germline ends. The DNA of the CDR3 is TGTGCCAGCAGGTCCGGTTTCTCGGATGGCTACACCTTC. The encoded protein is CASRSGFSDGYTF. The complete variable domain, with remaining parts taken from reference TRBV7-2 and TRBJ1-2, reads GAGVSQSPSNKVTEKGKDVELRCDPISGHTALYWYRQSLGQGLEFLIYFQGNSAPDKSGLPSDRFSAERTGGSVSTLTIQRTQQEDSAVYLCASRSGFSDGYTFGSGTRLTVV.

This chain joins TRBV3-1 (or the pseudogene TRBV3-2) and TRBJ2-2; D perhaps matches TRBD2 (5 bases). The CDR3 covers 16 residues. Germline loops: CDR1 LGHDT, CDR2 YNNKEL (reference sequence). Trimming cost V 1 base and J 4 bases, with 13 bases left between them. CDR3 in DNA: TGTGCCAGCAGCCAAGGGGGAAGCGGTCGCACCGGGGAGCTGTTTTTT. Amino acid sequence: CASSQGGSGRTGELFF.

This clone was picked up a small number of times. The chain uses TRBV19 and TRBJ1-5; 10 bases fit TRBD1. Looked up from germline, CDR1 is LNHDA and CDR2 is SQIVND (reference sequence). The length of the CDR3 is 17 residues. The V and J ends lost 7 bases and 7 bases, in that order; junction bases with no gene match: 16. The CDR3 loop reads CASKSRQGASIGQPQHF. The CDR3 DNA is TGTGCCAGTAAATCCCGACAGGGGGCATCAATCGGGCAGCCCCAGCATTTT.

The gene calls are TRBV10-3 and TRBJ1-2; the match to TRBD1 covers 9 bases. The CDR3 is made up of 12 amino acids. V gave up 7 bases and J gave up 6 bases; unmatched junction bases: 3. Germline loops: CDR1 ENHRY, CDR2 SYGVKD. CDR3 sequence (DNA): TGTGCCATCACCAGGACAGGGGATGGCTACACCTTC. Translated, it gives CAITRTGDGYTF.

This rearrangement joins TRBV6-7 to TRBJ1-4; 11 bases fit TRBD1. TRBV6-7 is an ORF, with its function uncertain. CDR3 size: 20 residues. The trim removed 2 bases at V and 5 bases at J, leaving 16 bases unmatched. CDR3 coding DNA: TGTGCCAGCAGTTACCTCACCGGACAGGGGGCACAGACCCCGAATGAAAAACTGTTTTTT. Its protein is CASSYLTGQGAQTPNEKLFF.

The gene calls are TRBV10-3 and TRBJ2-3; maybe TRBD1 (6 bases). The CDR3 has 15 residues. V lost 2 bases and J lost 4, with 13 bases in between. The V gene's germline CDR1 is ENHRY and CDR2 SYGVKD. The CDR3: CAISENDRRADTQYF. The CDR3 DNA reads as TGTGCCATCAGTGAGAACGACAGGCGGGCAGATACGCAGTATTTT.

This rearrangement joins TRBV6-2 or TRBV6-3 to TRBJ2-5; TRBD1 matches 10 bases. CDR3 size: 20 residues. CDR1 MNHEY and CDR2 SVGEGT come from the germline V gene. V gave up 5 bases and J gave up 1 base; unmatched junction bases: 19. As DNA, the CDR3 is TGTGCCAGCAGTACCCGGTCCGGACAGGGGGGCGAACGAATCCAAGAGACCCAGTACTTC. Protein: CASSTRSGQGGERIQETQYF.